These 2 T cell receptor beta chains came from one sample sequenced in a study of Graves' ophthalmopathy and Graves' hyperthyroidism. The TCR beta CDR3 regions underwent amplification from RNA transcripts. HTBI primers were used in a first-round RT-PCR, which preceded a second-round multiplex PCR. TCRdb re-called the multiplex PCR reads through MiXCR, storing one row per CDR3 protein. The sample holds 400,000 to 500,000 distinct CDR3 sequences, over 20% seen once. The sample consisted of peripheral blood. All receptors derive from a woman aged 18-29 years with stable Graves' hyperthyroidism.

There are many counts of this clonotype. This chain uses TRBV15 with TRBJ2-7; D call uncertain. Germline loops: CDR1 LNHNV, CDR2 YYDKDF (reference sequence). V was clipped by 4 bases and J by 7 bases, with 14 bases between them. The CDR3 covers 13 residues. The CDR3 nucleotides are TGTGCCACCAGCACTCTGATCATGGGGGAGCAGTACTTC. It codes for CATSTLIMGEQYF.

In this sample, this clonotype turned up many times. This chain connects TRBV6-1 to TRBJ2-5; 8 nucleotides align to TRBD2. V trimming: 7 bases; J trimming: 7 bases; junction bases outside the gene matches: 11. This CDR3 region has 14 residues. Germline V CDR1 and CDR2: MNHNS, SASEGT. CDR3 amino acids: CASTLRREGGTQYF. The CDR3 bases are TGTGCCAGCACTCTCCGACGGGAGGGGGGGACCCAGTACTTC.